A selection of T cell receptor beta chains follows, all from one sample in a study of identical twins. Each CDR3 protein is one row after TCRdb ran MiXCR on the 5' RACE reads. The table has about 190,000 distinct CDR3 sequences, 15% to 20% seen once. In addition, the sample was reused for a study of T cells expressing NK-cell markers.

The sample taken for sequencing was CD8+ T cells sorted from blood. These receptors all stem from a woman in her late teens or twenties in good health. Both conserved end residues are trimmed from each CDR3. The D gene is left open where the match is weak. A row's size may be missing; if present it is once, few, many or a size class.

V gene: TRBV12-3/TRBV12-4
D gene: NA
J gene: TRBJ2-5
clone size: many
CDR3 protein: ASSTGTLGETQY

V gene: TRBV7-9
D gene: NA
J gene: TRBJ1-1
clone size: few
CDR3 protein: ASRRWNTEAF

V gene: TRBV9
D gene: NA
J gene: TRBJ1-2
clone size: NA
CDR3 protein: ASSGGSIYGYT

V gene: TRBV27
D gene: NA
J gene: TRBJ2-7
clone size: NA
CDR3 protein: ASSWDLRSYEQY

V gene: TRBV7-9
D gene: NA
J gene: TRBJ2-1
clone size: few
CDR3 protein: ASSSDPSKSLYNEQF

V gene: TRBV6-5
D gene: NA
J gene: TRBJ1-2
clone size: NA
CDR3 protein: ASSYFGPNYGYT

V gene: TRBV5-6
D gene: NA
J gene: TRBJ1-2
clone size: few
CDR3 protein: ASSFQDYGYT

V gene: TRBV12-3/TRBV12-4
D gene: TRBD2
J gene: TRBJ2-1
clone size: few
CDR3 protein: ASSFTSGFNEQF

V gene: TRBV9
D gene: NA
J gene: TRBJ2-1
clone size: few
CDR3 protein: ASSVAGAHNEQF

V gene: TRBV27
D gene: NA
J gene: TRBJ2-7
clone size: few
CDR3 protein: ASSFGQGSREQY

V gene: TRBV5-6
D gene: NA
J gene: TRBJ2-7
clone size: few
CDR3 protein: ASSLGGAIYEQY

V gene: TRBV12-3/TRBV12-4
D gene: NA
J gene: TRBJ1-1
clone size: few
CDR3 protein: ASTGDGPEAF

V gene: TRBV7-9
D gene: NA
J gene: TRBJ2-1
clone size: NA
CDR3 protein: ASTAALREEEQF

V gene: TRBV3-1
D gene: NA
J gene: TRBJ2-7
clone size: NA
CDR3 protein: ASSQDQGTPNYEQY

V gene: TRBV29-1
D gene: NA
J gene: TRBJ2-1
clone size: NA
CDR3 protein: SVEANYNEQF

V gene: TRBV7-9
D gene: NA
J gene: TRBJ2-5
clone size: many
CDR3 protein: ASSGAGKQETQY

V gene: TRBV4-1
D gene: NA
J gene: TRBJ2-3
clone size: NA
CDR3 protein: ASSQDPRSPQY

V gene: TRBV12-3/TRBV12-4
D gene: NA
J gene: TRBJ2-5
clone size: NA
CDR3 protein: ASSAFDGGRETQY

V gene: TRBV21-1
D gene: NA
J gene: TRBJ2-1
clone size: NA
CDR3 protein: ASSKDRGRGDDEQF

V gene: TRBV12-3/TRBV12-4
D gene: NA
J gene: TRBJ2-3
clone size: NA
CDR3 protein: ASSSGGLSTDTQY

V gene: TRBV20-1
D gene: TRBD1
J gene: TRBJ2-1
clone size: NA
CDR3 protein: SADTGGNEQF

V gene: TRBV2
D gene: NA
J gene: TRBJ1-2
clone size: NA
CDR3 protein: ASSEAWGRLSDGYT

V gene: TRBV7-8
D gene: TRBD2
J gene: TRBJ2-2
clone size: NA
CDR3 protein: ASSPRLAGGGGELF

V gene: TRBV5-5
D gene: NA
J gene: TRBJ1-5
clone size: NA
CDR3 protein: ASSLEGWDNQPQH

V gene: TRBV30
D gene: TRBD1
J gene: TRBJ2-7
clone size: few
CDR3 protein: AWSGTGEQY

V gene: TRBV13
D gene: TRBD1
J gene: TRBJ2-7
clone size: NA
CDR3 protein: ASSLVRQGAQY

V gene: TRBV20-1
D gene: TRBD1
J gene: TRBJ2-7
clone size: few
CDR3 protein: SARGFRGRREYEQY

V gene: TRBV10-3
D gene: NA
J gene: TRBJ1-5
clone size: NA
CDR3 protein: AISEGVPNNQPQH

V gene: TRBV11-2
D gene: NA
J gene: TRBJ2-5
clone size: NA
CDR3 protein: ASSQGGVGETQY

V gene: TRBV7-9
D gene: TRBD1
J gene: TRBJ2-1
clone size: few
CDR3 protein: ASSLIGTGSNEQF

V gene: TRBV19
D gene: NA
J gene: TRBJ2-1
clone size: NA
CDR3 protein: ASSLLLYNEQF

V gene: TRBV27
D gene: NA
J gene: TRBJ2-1
clone size: few
CDR3 protein: ASSLEPLRNEQF

V gene: TRBV6-2/TRBV6-3
D gene: NA
J gene: TRBJ2-1
clone size: few
CDR3 protein: ASSYTSSTYNEQF

V gene: TRBV15
D gene: TRBD2
J gene: TRBJ2-2
clone size: NA
CDR3 protein: ATSRDPGTSKVGELF

V gene: TRBV29-1
D gene: TRBD1
J gene: TRBJ2-1
clone size: NA
CDR3 protein: SVEGTGEIPYNEQF

V gene: TRBV6-1
D gene: NA
J gene: TRBJ2-2
clone size: few
CDR3 protein: ASSVRVTPGELF

V gene: TRBV9
D gene: NA
J gene: TRBJ2-2
clone size: few
CDR3 protein: ASSADTFSGELF

V gene: TRBV27
D gene: NA
J gene: TRBJ1-6
clone size: NA
CDR3 protein: ASSLSGGGGSPLH

V gene: TRBV5-6
D gene: NA
J gene: TRBJ2-7
clone size: NA
CDR3 protein: ASSHRPARVPYEQY

V gene: TRBV29-1
D gene: NA
J gene: TRBJ2-1
clone size: few
CDR3 protein: SVARPNYNEQF

V gene: TRBV7-6
D gene: NA
J gene: TRBJ2-1
clone size: NA
CDR3 protein: ASSWGTAMQQF

V gene: TRBV5-1
D gene: NA
J gene: TRBJ2-1
clone size: many
CDR3 protein: ASSPYNEQF

V gene: TRBV2
D gene: NA
J gene: TRBJ1-1
clone size: few
CDR3 protein: ASRNGEGVTEAF

V gene: TRBV7-9
D gene: NA
J gene: TRBJ2-7
clone size: NA
CDR3 protein: ASSNRDISYEQY

V gene: TRBV20-1
D gene: NA
J gene: TRBJ1-1
clone size: NA
CDR3 protein: SATLYTEAF

V gene: TRBV9
D gene: NA
J gene: TRBJ2-3
clone size: NA
CDR3 protein: ASSVEAVPPTDTQY

V gene: TRBV20-1
D gene: NA
J gene: TRBJ2-7
clone size: few
CDR3 protein: SASPVSYEQY

V gene: TRBV7-6
D gene: TRBD2
J gene: TRBJ2-7
clone size: few
CDR3 protein: ASSLEASGGSTYEQY

V gene: TRBV29-1
D gene: NA
J gene: TRBJ2-7
clone size: few
CDR3 protein: SVEGQGSFEQY

V gene: TRBV3-1
D gene: NA
J gene: TRBJ2-1
clone size: NA
CDR3 protein: ASSPVGDSYNEQF

V gene: TRBV12-3/TRBV12-4
D gene: TRBD1
J gene: TRBJ2-3
clone size: NA
CDR3 protein: ASSFSTGDTQY

V gene: TRBV12-3/TRBV12-4
D gene: TRBD1
J gene: TRBJ1-2
clone size: few
CDR3 protein: ASSHPGQGFGYT

V gene: TRBV4-3
D gene: TRBD2
J gene: TRBJ2-7
clone size: NA
CDR3 protein: ASSDYPTGGSYEQY

V gene: TRBV12-3/TRBV12-4
D gene: NA
J gene: TRBJ2-3
clone size: few
CDR3 protein: ASSLGTTSSTQY

V gene: TRBV11-1
D gene: TRBD1
J gene: TRBJ1-1
clone size: NA
CDR3 protein: ASIILDRDRGPMNTEAF